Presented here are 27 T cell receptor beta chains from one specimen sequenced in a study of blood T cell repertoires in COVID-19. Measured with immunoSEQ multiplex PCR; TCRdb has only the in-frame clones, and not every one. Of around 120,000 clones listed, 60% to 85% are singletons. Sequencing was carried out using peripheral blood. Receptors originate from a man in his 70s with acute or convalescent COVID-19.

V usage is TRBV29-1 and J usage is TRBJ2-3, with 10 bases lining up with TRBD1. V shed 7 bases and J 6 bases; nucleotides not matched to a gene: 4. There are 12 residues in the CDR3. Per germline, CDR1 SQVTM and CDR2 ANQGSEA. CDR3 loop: CSERQGADTQYF. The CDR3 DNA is TGCAGCGAAAGACAGGGGGCTGATACGCAGTATTTT.

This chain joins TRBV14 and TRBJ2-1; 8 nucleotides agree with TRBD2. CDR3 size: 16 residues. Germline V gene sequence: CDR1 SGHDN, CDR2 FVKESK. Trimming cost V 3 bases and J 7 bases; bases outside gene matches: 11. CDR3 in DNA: TGTGCCAGCAGCCACCTGGGGCGGGGGGTTAGGAATGAGCAGTTCTTC. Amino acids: CASSHLGRGVRNEQFF.

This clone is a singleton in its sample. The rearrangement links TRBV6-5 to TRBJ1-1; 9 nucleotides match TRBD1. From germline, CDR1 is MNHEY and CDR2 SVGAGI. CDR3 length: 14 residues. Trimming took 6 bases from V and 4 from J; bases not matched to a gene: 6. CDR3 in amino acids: CASRTGGYGTEAFF. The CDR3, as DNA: TGTGCCAGCAGAACAGGGGGCTACGGCACTGAAGCTTTCTTT.

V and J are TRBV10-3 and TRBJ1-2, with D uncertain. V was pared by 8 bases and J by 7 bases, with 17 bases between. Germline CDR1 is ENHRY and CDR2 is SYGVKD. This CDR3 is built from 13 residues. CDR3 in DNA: TGTGCCATCGGAGTAACCGCAATGGGTGGCTACACCTTC. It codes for CAIGVTAMGGYTF.

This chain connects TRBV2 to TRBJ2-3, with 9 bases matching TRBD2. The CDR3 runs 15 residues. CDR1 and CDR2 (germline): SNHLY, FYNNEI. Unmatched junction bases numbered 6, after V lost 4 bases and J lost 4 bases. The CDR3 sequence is CASSGAGGRSDTQYF. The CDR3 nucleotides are TGTGCCAGCAGTGGGGCGGGGGGGAGATCAGATACGCAGTATTTT.

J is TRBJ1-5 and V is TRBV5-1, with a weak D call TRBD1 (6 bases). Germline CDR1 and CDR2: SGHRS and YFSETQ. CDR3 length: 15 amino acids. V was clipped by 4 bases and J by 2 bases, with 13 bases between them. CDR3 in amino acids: CASSMTGDGNQPQHF. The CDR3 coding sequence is TGCGCCAGCAGCATGACAGGAGACGGCAATCAGCCCCAGCATTTT.

The CDR3 spells CASRLVTQGTEAFF. For the CDR3, the DNA is TGTGCCAGCAGGTTGGTTACCCAGGGCACTGAAGCTTTCTTT. The V and J genes are TRBV11-3 and TRBJ1-1, with a possible D match to TRBD1 (5 bases). Trimming shortened V by 6 bases and J by 4 bases, and 15 bases separated the two germline ends. Germline CDR1 reads SGHNT; CDR2 reads YENEEA. The CDR3 is 14 residues long. Looking up the rest from reference TRBV11-3 and TRBJ1-1 gives the full variable domain: EAGVVQSPRYKIIEKKQPVAFWCNPISGHNTLYWYLQNLGQGPELLIRYENEEAVDDSQLPKDRFSAERLKGVDSTLKIQPAELGDSAVYLCASRLVTQGTEAFFGQGTRLTVV.

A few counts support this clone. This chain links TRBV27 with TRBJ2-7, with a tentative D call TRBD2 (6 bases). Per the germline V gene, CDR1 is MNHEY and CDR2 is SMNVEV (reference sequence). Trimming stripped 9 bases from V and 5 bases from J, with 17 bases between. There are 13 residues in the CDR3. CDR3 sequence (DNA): TGTGCCAGGGGAGGAGGGAATACCGACGAGCAGTACTTC. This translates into CARGGGNTDEQYF.

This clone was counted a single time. In DNA form, the CDR3 reads TGTGCCAGCAGCGCCCGTGTTAGCGGGGGATTTCCAGGCACAGATACGCAGTATTTT. It yields the protein CASSARVSGGFPGTDTQYF. The V and J genes are TRBV3-1 (or the pseudogene TRBV3-2) and TRBJ2-3, with TRBD2 matching over 9 bases. V was pared by 5 bases and J by 1 base, with 16 bases of the junction left unmatched. Germline values: CDR1 LGHDT, CDR2 YNNKEL (reference sequence). The CDR3 is 19 amino acids.

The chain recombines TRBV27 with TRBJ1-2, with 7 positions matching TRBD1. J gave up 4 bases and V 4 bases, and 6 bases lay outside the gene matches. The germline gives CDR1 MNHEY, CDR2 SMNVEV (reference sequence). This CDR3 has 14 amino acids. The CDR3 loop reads CASSSQTGSYGYTF. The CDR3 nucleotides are TGTGCCAGCAGTTCCCAGACAGGGAGCTATGGCTACACCTTC.

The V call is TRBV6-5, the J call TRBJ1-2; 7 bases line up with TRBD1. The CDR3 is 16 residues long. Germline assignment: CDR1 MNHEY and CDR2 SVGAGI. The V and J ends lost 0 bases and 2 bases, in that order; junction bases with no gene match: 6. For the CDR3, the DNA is TGTGCCAGCAGTTACTCGAGACAGGGAACGAACTATGGCTACACCTTC. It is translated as CASSYSRQGTNYGYTF.

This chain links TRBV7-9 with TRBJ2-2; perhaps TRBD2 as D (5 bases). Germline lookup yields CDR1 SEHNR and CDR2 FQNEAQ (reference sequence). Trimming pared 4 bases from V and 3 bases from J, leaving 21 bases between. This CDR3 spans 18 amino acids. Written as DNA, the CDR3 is TGTGCCAGCAGCTCGACATCCCGGACTTGGGCCGACACCGGGGAGCTGTTTTTT. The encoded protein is CASSSTSRTWADTGELFF.

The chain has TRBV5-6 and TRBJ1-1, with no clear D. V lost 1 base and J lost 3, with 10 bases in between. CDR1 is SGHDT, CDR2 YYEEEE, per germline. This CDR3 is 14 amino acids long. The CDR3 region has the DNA TGTGCCAGCAGCTTGTTTACGGTCGACACTGAAGCTTTCTTT. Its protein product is CASSLFTVDTEAFF.

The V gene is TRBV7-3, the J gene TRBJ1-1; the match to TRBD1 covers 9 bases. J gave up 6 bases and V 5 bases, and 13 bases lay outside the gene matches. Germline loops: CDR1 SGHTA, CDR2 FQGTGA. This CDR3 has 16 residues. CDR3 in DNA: TGTGCCAGCAGCCAACGCCAACAGGGGGCCGGCGCTGAAGCTTTCTTT. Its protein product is CASSQRQQGAGAEAFF.

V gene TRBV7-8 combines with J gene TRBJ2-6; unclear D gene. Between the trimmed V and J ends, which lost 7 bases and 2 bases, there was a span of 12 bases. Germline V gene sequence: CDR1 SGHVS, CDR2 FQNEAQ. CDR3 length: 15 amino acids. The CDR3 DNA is TGTGCCAGCACCCCCGGCCGGGCTGGGGCCAACGTCCTGACTTTC. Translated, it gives CASTPGRAGANVLTF.

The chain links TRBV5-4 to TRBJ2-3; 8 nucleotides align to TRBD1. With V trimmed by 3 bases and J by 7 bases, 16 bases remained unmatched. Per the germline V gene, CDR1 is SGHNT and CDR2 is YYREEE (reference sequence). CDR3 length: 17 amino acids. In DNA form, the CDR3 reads TGTGCCAGCAGCTCACATAAGACAGGGGCTCCGCTGAATACGCAGTATTTT. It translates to CASSSHKTGAPLNTQYF.

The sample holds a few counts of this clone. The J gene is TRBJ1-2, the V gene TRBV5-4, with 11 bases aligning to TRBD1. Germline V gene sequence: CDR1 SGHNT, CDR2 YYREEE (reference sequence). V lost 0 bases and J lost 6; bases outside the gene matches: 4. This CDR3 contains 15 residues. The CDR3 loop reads CASSLAGTGGHGYTF. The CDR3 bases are TGTGCCAGCAGCTTGGCAGGGACAGGGGGGCATGGCTACACCTTC. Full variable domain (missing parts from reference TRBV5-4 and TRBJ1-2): ETGVTQSPTHLIKTRGQQVTLRCSSQSGHNTVSWYQQALGQGPQFIFQYYREEENGRGNFPPRFSGLQFPNYSSELNVNALELDDSALYLCASSLAGTGGHGYTFGSGTRLTVV.

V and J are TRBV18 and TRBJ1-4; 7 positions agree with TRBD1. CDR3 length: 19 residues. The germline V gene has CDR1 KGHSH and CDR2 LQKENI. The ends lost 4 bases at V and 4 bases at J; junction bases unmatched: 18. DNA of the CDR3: TGTGCCAGCTCACGCTTTGACAGGGATCTCGGTCTTTTTAATGAAAAACTGTTTTTT. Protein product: CASSRFDRDLGLFNEKLFF.

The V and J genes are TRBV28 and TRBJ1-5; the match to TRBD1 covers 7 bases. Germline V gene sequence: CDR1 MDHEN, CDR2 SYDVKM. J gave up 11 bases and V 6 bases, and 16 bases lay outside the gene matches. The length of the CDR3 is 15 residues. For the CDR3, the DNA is TGTGCCAGCAGCCCCCCACTTCGACAGGGCTGGACCCAGCATTTT. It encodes CASSPPLRQGWTQHF.

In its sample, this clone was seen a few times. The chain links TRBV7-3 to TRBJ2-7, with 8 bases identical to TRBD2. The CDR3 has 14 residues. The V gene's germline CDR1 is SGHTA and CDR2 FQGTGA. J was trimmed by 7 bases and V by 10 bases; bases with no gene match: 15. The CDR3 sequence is CANPPGGPGWEQYF. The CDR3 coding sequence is TGTGCCAACCCGCCGGGGGGGCCCGGGTGGGAGCAGTACTTC.

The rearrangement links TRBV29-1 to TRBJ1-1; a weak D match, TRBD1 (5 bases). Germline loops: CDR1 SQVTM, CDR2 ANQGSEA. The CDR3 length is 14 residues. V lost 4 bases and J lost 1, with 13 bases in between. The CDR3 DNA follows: TGCAGCGTTGGCTCCGGACATCAGAACACTGAAGCTTTCTTT. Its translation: CSVGSGHQNTEAFF.

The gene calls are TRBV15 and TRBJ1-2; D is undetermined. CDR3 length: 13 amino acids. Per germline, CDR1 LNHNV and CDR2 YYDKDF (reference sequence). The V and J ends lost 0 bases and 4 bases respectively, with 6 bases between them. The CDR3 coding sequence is TGTGCCACCAGCAGAGATCAGTTCTATGGCTACACCTTC. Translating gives CATSRDQFYGYTF.

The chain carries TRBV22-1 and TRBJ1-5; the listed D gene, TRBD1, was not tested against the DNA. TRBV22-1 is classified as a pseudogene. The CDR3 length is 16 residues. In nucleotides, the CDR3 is TGTCCTGGGAGCGCACGAGCAGGCGATGGCAATCAGCCCCAGCATTTT. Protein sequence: CPGSARAGDGNQPQHF.

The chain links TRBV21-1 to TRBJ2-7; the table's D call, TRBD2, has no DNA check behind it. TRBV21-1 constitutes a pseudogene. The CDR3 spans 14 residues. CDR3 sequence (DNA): TGTGCCAGCAGCCCCCCAAGCGGAACCTACGAGCAGTACTTC. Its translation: CASSPPSGTYEQYF.

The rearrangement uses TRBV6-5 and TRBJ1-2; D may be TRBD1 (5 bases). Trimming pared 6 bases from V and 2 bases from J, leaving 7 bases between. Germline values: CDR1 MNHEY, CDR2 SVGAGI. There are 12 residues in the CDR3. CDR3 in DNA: TGTGCCAGCAGCCCAGGGAACTATGGCTACACCTTC. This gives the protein CASSPGNYGYTF.

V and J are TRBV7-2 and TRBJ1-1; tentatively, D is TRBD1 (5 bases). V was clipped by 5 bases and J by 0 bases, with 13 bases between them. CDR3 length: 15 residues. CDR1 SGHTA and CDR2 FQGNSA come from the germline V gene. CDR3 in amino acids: CASSPGGTMNTEAFF. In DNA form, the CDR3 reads TGTGCCAGCAGCCCCGGAGGGACTATGAACACTGAAGCTTTCTTT.

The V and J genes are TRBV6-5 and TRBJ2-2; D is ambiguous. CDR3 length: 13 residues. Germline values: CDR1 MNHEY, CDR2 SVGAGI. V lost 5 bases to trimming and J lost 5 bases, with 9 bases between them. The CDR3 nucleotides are TGTGCCAGCAGTCAGTTCCAGACCGGGGAGCTGTTTTTT. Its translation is CASSQFQTGELFF.